A selection of T cell receptor beta chains follows, all from one sample in a study of blood T cell repertoires in COVID-19. Produced via immunoSEQ multiplex PCR; TCRdb's table is partial and in-frame only. The table lists approximately 100,000 clones, 80% to 90% of them singletons. What was sequenced was PBMCs or T cells enriched from blood (not recorded which). These receptors originate from a woman aged 45 to 65 who had recovered from COVID-19. Both conserved end residues are part of each CDR3.

j_call v_call cdr3_aa
TRBJ1-2 TRBV30 CAWRTGLLSYGYTF
TRBJ2-7 TRBV14 CASSQTGDFTYEQYF
TRBJ1-2 TRBV28 CASSLTDRGGYTF
TRBJ1-6 TRBV5-1 CASSRTGGNSPLHF
TRBJ2-1 TRBV6-5 CASTTGQGGEQFF
TRBJ2-4 TRBV19 CASSIDSLTKNIQYF
TRBJ1-1 TRBV7-9 CASTPGTTSMNTEAFF
TRBJ2-1 TRBV5-6 CASSPGLAGGYRFSEQFF
TRBJ1-5 TRBV19 CASSMKGASNQPQHF
TRBJ2-2 TRBV18 CASSPGQGLTGELFF
TRBJ1-2 TRBV7-8 CASSLGRQNYGYTF
TRBJ2-3 TRBV24-1 CATSSPQGTVDTQYF
TRBJ1-6 TRBV19 CASTQTGITYNSPLHF
TRBJ2-1 TRBV30 CALGPQFF
TRBJ1-3 TRBV28 CASSLGGAGNTIYF
TRBJ2-7 TRBV11-2 CASSSLLGSPNSYEQYF
TRBJ1-4 TRBV4-1 CASSQGPVATNEKLFF
TRBJ1-5 TRBV7-8 CASSGKGQRNQPQHF
TRBJ1-2 TRBV9 CASSVQTGGHYGYTF
TRBJ2-7 TRBV5-1 CASSLGGRGKYEQYF
TRBJ2-1 TRBV9 CASSAQTSSSYNEQFF
TRBJ1-1 TRBV20-1 CSSYKNAEAFF
TRBJ1-6 TRBV6-5 CASSTQGNNSPLHF
TRBJ2-2 TRBV28 CASSLPSGGTGELFF
TRBJ2-2 TRBV6-5 CASSSGDRENTGELFF
TRBJ1-4 TRBV6-5 CASIRGDSEVKLFF
TRBJ2-7 TRBV19 CASSIGTSDPSWNEQYF
TRBJ2-1 TRBV28 CASSSHRGLNEQFF
TRBJ2-3 TRBV19 CASSILAGTGADTQYF
TRBJ2-1 TRBV7-3 CASSLQTGAAYNEQFF
TRBJ1-1 TRBV24-1 CATPRATEAFF
TRBJ1-3 TRBV9 CASSARTGRGNTIYF
TRBJ2-5 TRBV29-1 CSVEDRLAGEETQYF
TRBJ2-5 TRBV2 CASSELGQDQETQYF
TRBJ2-7 TRBV7-9 CASSLTGTAYEQYF
TRBJ2-1 TRBV4-2 CASSQDLVRGPTMGQFF
TRBJ2-7 TRBV7-8 CASSLALTGGQGYEQYF
TRBJ2-7 TRBV30 CAWSGDRGFYEQYF
TRBJ1-4 TRBV20-1 CSASLSEKLFF
TRBJ1-1 TRBV12-3/TRBV12-4 CASRDGTPAAAFF
TRBJ1-1 TRBV3-1/TRBV3-2 CASSQLTGSRAFF
TRBJ1-1 TRBV5-4 CASSRPGKENTEAFF
TRBJ2-2 TRBV7-9 CASSPYGGPGELFF
TRBJ2-1 TRBV15 CATSRDQTSKFF
TRBJ2-7 TRBV30 CAWSALRGGRSSYEQYF
TRBJ2-2 TRBV3-1/TRBV3-2 CASSLRDRDTGELFF
TRBJ2-3 TRBV18 CASSPLTGQDTQYF
TRBJ1-3 TRBV30 CAWNRLDSGNTIYF